The 22 T cell receptor beta chains below were found in one sample sequenced in a study of cytomegalovirus exposure and HLA in healthy donors (dated by TCRdb to 2015 to 2018). The library relied on the immunoSEQ multiplex PCR assay. A mixture of 60 forward primers for TCR Vbeta segments and 13 reverse primers for TCR Jbeta segments was used in the multiplex PCR. The immuneACCESS repertoire file appears here via TCRdb, limited to in-frame rearrangements. These files lack a portion of the clones; in checked studies, under half of the deficit traces to unresolved V genes, and the cause of the others is not known. The sample records 150,000 or so clones, approximately 80% of which are singletons. The ten most abundant clones make up roughly 4.5% of the sample. Input material: PBMCs. These receptors were obtained from a woman aged 50 to 65 in good health and CMV-seropositive.

This sequence joins TRBV25-1 and TRBJ1-1, with a possible D match to TRBD1 (5 bases). V gave up 9 bases and J gave up 1 base, with 15 bases separating them. The length of the CDR3 is 14 residues. The germline CDR1 and CDR2 sequences are MGHDK and SYGVNS. CDR3 sequence: CASPAQGANTEAFF. DNA for the CDR3: TGTGCCAGTCCTGCCCAGGGCGCGAACACTGAAGCTTTCTTT.

In this sample, this clone turned up once. The junction does not match germline at one end; this may be a read error. The chain has TRBV7-6 and TRBJ1-1, with a possible D match to TRBD1 (6 bases). The CDR3 covers 16 residues. Germline loops: CDR1 SGHVS, CDR2 FNYEAQ. This chain's CDR3 is CASSFSGRAGAAEAFF. The CDR3 nucleotides read TGTGCCAGCAGCTTTTCCGGGAGGGCAGGGGCCGCTGAGGCTTTCTTT.

This chain joins TRBV9 and TRBJ2-3; 8 nucleotides align to TRBD2. The length of the CDR3 is 15 residues. Germline CDR1 reads SGDLS; CDR2 reads YYNGEE. J lost 5 bases, V lost 2 bases, and 7 bases had no gene match. The CDR3 here is CASSVYGGGIDTQYF. CDR3 DNA sequence: TGTGCCAGCAGCGTTTACGGGGGGGGGATAGATACGCAGTATTTT.

This chain joins TRBV19 and TRBJ2-5, with D possibly TRBD1 on 6 matching bases. Germline loops: CDR1 LNHDA, CDR2 SQIVND (reference sequence). The V end lost 9 bases, the J end lost 3 bases, and 20 bases lay between the germline ends. This CDR3 is 15 amino acids long. CDR3 DNA sequence: TGTGCCAGCCGATCTCGGCAGGGGTGGGAAGAGACCCAGTACTTC. Translated, it gives CASRSRQGWEETQYF.

The V and J genes are TRBV25-1 and TRBJ2-1; 7 bases match TRBD2. Germline V gene data show CDR1 as MGHDK and CDR2 as SYGVNS. The CDR3 extends over 17 amino acids. Losses at the gene ends were 0 bases for V and 4 bases for J; bases not matched to a gene: 9. CDR3 DNA sequence: TGTGCCAGCAGTGAATACAGGCTAGCGGACGAATACAATGAGCAGTTCTTC. Translating it yields CASSEYRLADEYNEQFF.

This chain links TRBV6-1 with TRBJ2-7; 13 bases are a match to TRBD2. Germline values: CDR1 MNHNS, CDR2 SASEGT. V lost 4 bases, J lost 2 bases, and 5 bases stayed unmatched. CDR3 length: 16 amino acids. CDR3 region: CASSVWTSGGPYEQYF. CDR3 nucleotide sequence: TGTGCCAGCAGTGTGTGGACTAGCGGGGGACCCTACGAGCAGTACTTC.

This chain joins TRBV16 and TRBJ1-2, with 9 nucleotides matching TRBD1. The V gene's germline CDR1 is KGHSY and CDR2 FQNENV. Unmatched junction bases numbered 2, after V lost 4 bases and J lost 2 bases. The CDR3 totals 14 residues. CDR3 bases: TGTGCCAGCAGCCCTGGGACAGGGAACTATGGCTACACCTTC. Protein: CASSPGTGNYGYTF.

The chain is built from TRBV10-3 and TRBJ2-7; weak D call: TRBD2 (6 bases). The V gene's germline CDR1 is ENHRY and CDR2 SYGVKD. Trimming shortened V by 0 bases and J by 3 bases, and 15 bases separated the two germline ends. This CDR3 region has 16 residues. The DNA of the CDR3 is TGTGCCATCAGTGAGTCCCTCGGACTACCAATCTACGAGCAGTACTTC. Its protein product is CAISESLGLPIYEQYF.

The chain is built from TRBV29-1 and TRBJ2-3; D is possibly TRBD2 (6 bases). V gave up 0 bases and J gave up 5 bases, with 9 bases separating them. Germline assignment: CDR1 SQVTM and CDR2 ANQGSEA. The CDR3 covers 13 residues. The CDR3 DNA is TGCAGCGTTGAAGATCGGAGGGTAGATACGCAGTATTTT. This encodes CSVEDRRVDTQYF.

Here the CDR3 DNA reads TGTGCCAGCAGCAGCGGACCAAACAATGAGCAGTTCTTC. Translated, it gives CASSSGPNNEQFF. J is TRBJ2-1 and V is TRBV7-3; the D gene is possibly TRBD2 (5 bases). Trimming took off 5 bases at V and 5 bases at J, with 10 bases between the two ends. CDR1 SGHTA and CDR2 FQGTGA come from the germline V gene. CDR3 length: 13 residues.

The chain uses TRBV27 and TRBJ2-2; TRBD2 matches at 8 bases. This CDR3 has 14 residues. Trimming removed 8 bases from V and 3 bases from J; junction bases left unmatched: 5. Germline values: CDR1 MNHEY, CDR2 SMNVEV (reference sequence). CDR3 sequence reads: CASQRGRHTGELFF. The CDR3 DNA reads as TGTGCCAGCCAGCGGGGGAGACACACCGGGGAGCTGTTTTTT.

The rearrangement joins TRBV11-3 to TRBJ2-7, with 9 bases identical to TRBD1. The CDR3 has 15 residues. The junction had 11 bases not matched to a gene; V was cut back by 6 bases and J by 5 bases. The germline CDR1 and CDR2 sequences are SGHNT and YENEEA. The CDR3 DNA reads as TGTGCCAGCAGTCCCGGGACAGGGATCAGGCACGAGCAGTACTTC. This codes for CASSPGTGIRHEQYF.

J is TRBJ1-5 and V is TRBV7-2; no firm D call. The CDR3 is made up of 13 amino acids. Germline V CDR1 and CDR2: SGHTA, FQGNSA. Trimming took 3 bases from V and 0 from J, leaving 3 bases between them. The CDR3 sequence is CASSFYSNQPQHF. CDR3 nucleotides: TGTGCCAGCAGCTTTTATAGCAATCAGCCCCAGCATTTT.

The chain couples TRBV30 to TRBJ1-2, with 7 bases aligning to TRBD1. This CDR3 contains 13 residues. CDR1 and CDR2 (germline): GTSNPN, SVGIG (reference sequence). Trimming at V came to 1 base and at J to 2 bases, leaving 1 base not matched to a gene. CDR3 sequence (DNA): TGTGCCTGGAGTGAGGGACAGAACTATGGCTACACCTTC. Amino acids: CAWSEGQNYGYTF.

The rearrangement uses TRBV7-2 and TRBJ2-3, with TRBD2 matching over 8 bases. This CDR3 region has 15 residues. J gave up 3 bases and V 4 bases, and 6 bases lay outside the gene matches. The germline gives CDR1 SGHTA, CDR2 FQGNSA. The CDR3 region has the DNA TGTGCCAGCAGCTCGCCGGGAGGGTATACAGATACGCAGTATTTT. Encoded protein: CASSSPGGYTDTQYF. Full variable domain (outside the CDR3, taken from reference TRBV7-2 and TRBJ2-3): GAGVSQSPSNKVTEKGKDVELRCDPISGHTALYWYRQSLGQGLEFLIYFQGNSAPDKSGLPSDRFSAERTGGSVSTLTIQRTQQEDSAVYLCASSSPGGYTDTQYFGPGTRLTVL.

This clone showed up just once. The V gene is TRBV7-2, the J gene TRBJ1-2; TRBD1 might be the D (6 bases). Germline assignment: CDR1 SGHTA and CDR2 FQGNSA. The germline V and J ends were trimmed by 9 bases and 4 bases, with 21 bases remaining between them. This CDR3 has 15 residues. The DNA of the CDR3 is TGTGCCAGTGCAAACCGGGTGGGGGGGGCCTATGGCTACACCTTC. Residues: CASANRVGGAYGYTF. The full variable domain, in which reference TRBV7-2 and TRBJ1-2 provide the parts outside the CDR3, is GAGVSQSPSNKVTEKGKDVELRCDPISGHTALYWYRQSLGQGLEFLIYFQGNSAPDKSGLPSDRFSAERTGGSVSTLTIQRTQQEDSAVYLCASANRVGGAYGYTFGSGTRLTVV.

The chain carries TRBV10-3 and TRBJ1-6, with D uncertain. This CDR3 is 13 amino acids long. The germline gives CDR1 ENHRY, CDR2 SYGVKD. Trimming pared 6 bases from V and 9 bases from J, leaving 12 bases between. The CDR3 DNA sequence: TGTGCCATCAGGACCCTTGAGGGTTCACCCCTCCACTTT. This encodes CAIRTLEGSPLHF.

This clone turned up a few times. The V gene is TRBV11-2, the J gene TRBJ2-7; D is unclear. The V gene's germline CDR1 is SGHAT and CDR2 FQNNGV. CDR3 length: 13 residues. Trimming pared 1 base from V and 0 bases from J, leaving 4 bases between. CDR3 nucleotide sequence: TGTGCCAGCAGCTTAGTTAGCTCCTACGAGCAGTACTTC. It encodes CASSLVSSYEQYF.

The count of this clone is one. The V and J genes are TRBV6-5 and TRBJ2-2; the match to TRBD2 covers 7 bases. In germline, CDR1 is MNHEY, CDR2 SVGAGI. After removal of 7 bases from V and 3 bases from J, the junction contained 2 bases not matched to a gene. There are 13 residues in the CDR3. The CDR3: CASNAGDTGELFF. The CDR3 coding sequence is TGTGCCAGCAACGCGGGAGACACCGGGGAGCTGTTTTTT.

The chain couples TRBV4-2 to TRBJ2-2; 7 bases are a match to TRBD1. CDR1 is LGHNA, CDR2 YNFKEQ, per germline. CDR3 length equals 20 residues. The junction had 13 bases not matched to a gene; V was cut back by 0 bases and J by 0 bases. CDR3 amino acids: CASSQDFSARGISNTGELFF. For the CDR3, the DNA is TGTGCCAGCAGCCAAGATTTCTCGGCCAGGGGGATCTCGAACACCGGGGAGCTGTTTTTT.

The CDR3 here is CASRSSGSYEQYF. CDR3 nucleotide sequence: TGTGCCAGCAGGTCTTCAGGGTCCTACGAGCAGTACTTC. This chain joins TRBV28 and TRBJ2-7, with D perhaps matching TRBD1 (5 bases). The CDR3 is 13 residues long. Germline CDR1 MDHEN, CDR2 SYDVKM. Trimming took off 6 bases at V and 1 base at J, with 10 bases between the two ends.

This chain links TRBV6-4 with TRBJ2-3; 8 positions agree with TRBD2. In germline, CDR1 is MRHNA, CDR2 SNTAGT. V lost 7 bases and J lost 0; bases outside the gene matches: 3. The CDR3 runs 14 residues. CDR3 coding DNA: TGTGCCAGCAAACTAGCGGAGAGCACAGATACGCAGTATTTT. Its protein product is CASKLAESTDTQYF.